This TCR beta chain was retrieved from a study of T cells after yellow fever vaccination. 5'RACE template switching added a universal primer site and UMIs to TCR cDNA. TCRdb processed the 5' RACE reads anew with MiXCR; each CDR3 protein has one entry. The sample yields about 550,000 distinct CDR3 sequences, roughly 19% seen once. This CDR3 has 13 residues. CDR1 and CDR2 (germline): ENHRY, SYGVKD. J lost 4 bases, V lost 8 bases, and 7 bases had no gene match. This clonotype originated in a man aged 25-40 years who received the YFV17D yellow fever vaccine. The V and J genes are TRBV10-3 and TRBJ2-5; 7 bases match TRBD1. Source: PBMCs, taken 15 days after the yellow fever booster vaccination. Here the CDR3 DNA reads TGTGCCATCTCACAGACAGGGAGAGAGACCCAGTACTTC. Amino acids: CAISQTGRETQYF.